These 23 T cell receptor beta chains were all obtained from the same sample, sequenced in a study of follicular helper T cells after annual influenza vaccination. Time point of the sample: 2014-2015 season, pre-vaccination. Data came from immunoSEQ multiplex PCR; TCRdb stores just in-frame clones and leaves some out. The sample consists of 10,000 to 15,000 clones, around 78% of them appearing once. The starting material was CXCR5- memory CD4+ T cells sorted from blood, obtained on the day of influenza vaccination. Receptors originate from an adult who received the influenza vaccine.

The table lists this clone with a count of one. J is TRBJ2-2 and V is TRBV11-3; 8 bases match TRBD2. The CDR3 length is 16 residues. Unmatched junction bases numbered 11, after V lost 5 bases and J lost 6 bases. CDR1 and CDR2 (germline): SGHNT, YENEEA. Here the CDR3 reads CASSPIGRGAAGELFF. Written as DNA, the CDR3 is TGTGCCAGCAGCCCGATCGGGAGGGGGGCCGCCGGGGAGCTGTTTTTT.

This chain connects TRBV11-2 to TRBJ2-5, with D tentatively TRBD2 (5 bases). The length of the CDR3 is 15 residues. Trimming removed 7 bases from V and 7 bases from J, with 22 bases in between. CDR1 and CDR2 (germline): SGHAT, FQNNGV. The CDR3 spells CASTPSRAHGGTQYF. The CDR3 DNA reads TGTGCCAGCACCCCCTCCCGGGCCCACGGAGGGACCCAGTACTTC. The full variable domain, its missing parts supplied by reference TRBV11-2 and TRBJ2-5, is EAGVAQSPRYKIIEKRQSVAFWCNPISGHATLYWYQQILGQGPKLLIQFQNNGVVDDSQLPKDRFSAERLKGVDSTLKIQPAKLEDSAVYLCASTPSRAHGGTQYFGPGTRLLVL.

The chain recombines TRBV9 with TRBJ2-5; possible D gene TRBD2, 7 bases. This CDR3 is 15 amino acids long. CDR1 and CDR2 (germline): SGDLS, YYNGEE. With 0 bases removed from V and 5 bases from J, the gap between germline ends came to 14 bases. The CDR3 loop reads CASSVGGGLRETQYF. Written as DNA, the CDR3 is TGTGCCAGCAGCGTAGGCGGGGGCCTTCGGGAGACCCAGTACTTC.

V is TRBV4-1 and J is TRBJ1-2; possibly TRBD1 for D (5 bases). V was shortened by 0 bases and J by 0 bases, with 8 bases between the two germline ends. This CDR3 comprises 15 residues. Germline V gene data show CDR1 as MGHRA and CDR2 as YSYEKL. The DNA of the CDR3 is TGCGCCAGCAGCCAAGATGACAGAGCTAACTATGGCTACACCTTC. Encoded protein: CASSQDDRANYGYTF.

The chain carries TRBV4-3 and TRBJ2-6, with TRBD1 matching 8 bases. There are 20 residues in the CDR3. Unmatched junction bases numbered 13, after V lost 2 bases and J lost 1 base. Germline lookup yields CDR1 LGHNA and CDR2 YSLEER. For the CDR3, the DNA is TGCGCCAGCAGCCAACAATCGACAGGGGCGTACCTATCTGGGGCCAACGTCCTGACTTTC. It yields the protein CASSQQSTGAYLSGANVLTF.

This clone was picked up a small number of times. The J gene is TRBJ2-7, the V gene TRBV7-8; 7 bases are a match to TRBD1. The CDR3 loop spans 12 amino acids. Germline CDR1 SGHVS, CDR2 FQNEAQ. The V segment lost 5 bases and the J segment 6 bases; nucleotides outside the gene matches: 4. The CDR3 protein is CASSPAGGEQYF. CDR3 DNA sequence: TGTGCCAGCAGCCCAGCAGGGGGCGAGCAGTACTTC. Full variable domain (outside the CDR3, taken from reference TRBV7-8 and TRBJ2-7): GAGVSQSPRYKVAKRGQDVALRCDPISGHVSLFWYQQALGQGPEFLTYFQNEAQLDKSGLPSDRFFAERPEGSVSTLKIQRTQQEDSAVYLCASSPAGGEQYFGPGTRLTVT.

V usage is TRBV18 and J usage is TRBJ2-3, with a weak D call TRBD1 (5 bases). CDR1 is KGHSH, CDR2 LQKENI, per germline. Deletions cut 3 bases from V and 5 bases from J, with 9 bases between. CDR3 length: 13 residues. The CDR3 region is CASSPRRGDTQYF. The CDR3 coding sequence is TGTGCCAGCTCACCGCGTAGGGGAGATACGCAGTATTTT. Full variable domain (remainder filled in from reference TRBV18 and TRBJ2-3): NAGVMQNPRHLVRRRGQEARLRCSPMKGHSHVYWYRQLPEEGLKFMVYLQKENIIDESGMPKERFSAEFPKEGPSILRIQQVVRGDSAAYFCASSPRRGDTQYFGPGTRLTVL.

The chain links TRBV5-1 to TRBJ1-6, with TRBD1 as a possible D gene (6 bases). The CDR3 length is 14 residues. V lost 0 bases and J lost 9, with 10 bases in between. Germline V gives CDR1 SGHRS, CDR2 YFSETQ. CDR3 sequence (DNA): TGCGCCAGCAGCTTGGCAGGGGATGGTTCACCCCTCCACTTT. It is translated as CASSLAGDGSPLHF.

The V gene is TRBV7-2, the J gene TRBJ2-3; D might be TRBD1 or TRBD2, each matching 6 bases. Per the germline V gene, CDR1 is SGHTA and CDR2 is FQGNSA. The germline V and J ends were trimmed by 0 bases and 1 base, with 8 bases remaining between them. CDR3 length: 15 residues. This chain's CDR3 is CASSLARGGTDTQYF. The CDR3 DNA sequence: TGTGCCAGCAGCTTAGCTAGGGGGGGCACAGATACGCAGTATTTT.

V gene TRBV5-1 combines with J gene TRBJ1-2; no reliable D call. This CDR3 comprises 12 residues. CDR1 and CDR2 (germline): SGHRS, YFSETQ. Trimming shortened V by 5 bases and J by 7 bases, and 12 bases separated the two germline ends. The CDR3 DNA follows: TGCGCCAGCAGACCGAGCGACGGTGGCTACACCTTC. Encoded protein: CASRPSDGGYTF.

V usage is TRBV9 and J usage is TRBJ1-1, with D perhaps matching TRBD1 (5 bases). Per germline, CDR1 SGDLS and CDR2 YYNGEE. This CDR3 region has 13 residues. Trimming left V 4 bases short and J 6 bases short, with 13 bases between. CDR3 in DNA: TGTGCCAGCAGCCCGGGGGTTGGCGCTGAAGCTTTCTTT. This codes for CASSPGVGAEAFF.

The chain recombines TRBV6-1 with TRBJ1-2; 7 bases line up with TRBD1. V lost 4 bases and J lost 2; bases outside the gene matches: 7. The CDR3 contains 15 residues. Germline V lookup: CDR1 MNHNS, CDR2 SASEGT. The CDR3 reads CASSGQGQSNYGYTF. In nucleotides, the CDR3 is TGTGCCAGCAGTGGACAGGGTCAATCAAACTATGGCTACACCTTC.

This clone occurred a few times. V usage is TRBV18 and J usage is TRBJ1-2; no firm D call. The CDR3 has 13 amino acids. Trimming stripped 8 bases from V and 7 bases from J, with 17 bases between. Germline V gene data show CDR1 as KGHSH and CDR2 as LQKENI. DNA for the CDR3: TGTGCCAGCCGAACCGAGGGCAGCATTGGCTACACCTTC. It yields the protein CASRTEGSIGYTF.

The rearrangement joins TRBV5-1 to TRBJ2-7; 11 bases agree with TRBD2. The V segment lost 4 bases and the J segment 3 bases; nucleotides outside the gene matches: 6. The CDR3 extends over 15 amino acids. CDR1 SGHRS and CDR2 YFSETQ come from the germline V gene. CDR3 nucleotides: TGCGCCAGCAGCGGCCGACTAGCGGGGAACTACGAGCAGTACTTC. This translates into CASSGRLAGNYEQYF.

This rearrangement joins TRBV14 to TRBJ2-3, with D perhaps TRBD1 (6 bases). In germline, CDR1 is SGHDN, CDR2 FVKESK. The CDR3 length is 14 residues. Deletions cut 4 bases from V and 3 bases from J, with 11 bases between. In DNA, the CDR3 is TGTGCCAGCAGCCTCTCGAGGGGGACAGATACGCAGTATTTT. This codes for CASSLSRGTDTQYF.

The chain combines TRBV10-2 with TRBJ2-3; D may be TRBD1 (5 bases). V lost 7 bases and J lost 0, with 8 bases in between. The CDR3 contains 13 residues. From germline, CDR1 is WSHSY and CDR2 SAAADI. The CDR3: CASKGSSTDTQYF. CDR3 sequence (DNA): TGCGCCAGCAAGGGGTCTAGCACAGATACGCAGTATTTT.

V and J are TRBV25-1 and TRBJ2-3; 7 bases fit TRBD1. V lost 5 bases and J lost 5; bases outside the gene matches: 13. Germline loops: CDR1 MGHDK, CDR2 SYGVNS. CDR3 size: 16 residues. The CDR3 DNA is TGTGCCAGCAGTAAGAGGACAGGCCTTAAGCTAGATACGCAGTATTTT. Translation: CASSKRTGLKLDTQYF. Variable domain in full (rest from reference TRBV25-1 and TRBJ2-3): EADIYQTPRYLVIGTGKKITLECSQTMGHDKMYWYQQDPGMELHLIHYSYGVNSTEKGDLSSESTVSRIRTEHFPLTLESARPSHTSQYLCASSKRTGLKLDTQYFGPGTRLTVL.

This rearrangement joins TRBV2 to TRBJ1-1; possible D gene TRBD1, 5 bases. The germline V gene has CDR1 SNHLY and CDR2 FYNNEI. V was trimmed by 5 bases and J by 5 bases, leaving 24 bases between them. The CDR3 contains 17 residues. The CDR3 spells CASSSTRGANRFTEAFF. The CDR3 nucleotides are TGTGCCAGCAGTTCCACCCGGGGCGCAAATCGGTTTACTGAAGCTTTCTTT.

The chain links TRBV4-3 to TRBJ2-2, with D perhaps matching TRBD1 (5 bases). The V gene lost 0 bases and the J gene lost 0 bases, with 14 bases spanning the gap. Germline V gene data show CDR1 as LGHNA and CDR2 as YSLEER. This CDR3 spans 18 amino acids. Here the CDR3 reads CASSQDWGRTTNTGELFF. The CDR3, as DNA: TGCGCCAGCAGCCAAGATTGGGGCAGAACTACGAACACCGGGGAGCTGTTTTTT.

This clone was detected a few times. V usage is TRBV7-2 and J usage is TRBJ1-5, with a weak D call TRBD1 (6 bases). The CDR3 totals 13 residues. The germline V gene encodes CDR1 SGHTA and CDR2 FQGNSA. V was trimmed by 3 bases and J by 4 bases, leaving 7 bases between them. CDR3 region: CASSLRGNQPQHF. CDR3 DNA sequence: TGTGCCAGCAGCTTGAGGGGGAATCAGCCCCAGCATTTT.

The genes are TRBV27 and TRBJ2-2; a possible D gene is TRBD2 (6 bases). CDR3 length: 16 residues. V lost 5 bases, J lost 0 bases, and 13 bases lay in between. Germline V lookup: CDR1 MNHEY, CDR2 SMNVEV (reference sequence). CDR3 nucleotides: TGTGCCAGCAGTCCCGCCGGGAGTACGAACACCGGGGAGCTGTTTTTT. Translation: CASSPAGSTNTGELFF.

This rearrangement joins TRBV6-5 to TRBJ2-5; D is unclear. V was trimmed by 0 bases and J by 8 bases, leaving 10 bases between them. The length of the CDR3 is 13 residues. Germline values: CDR1 MNHEY, CDR2 SVGAGI. The CDR3 region is CASSYSTDGTQYF. The CDR3 region has the DNA TGTGCCAGCAGTTACTCGACTGACGGTACCCAGTACTTC.

This chain joins TRBV25-1 and TRBJ2-5; 8 bases fit TRBD1. Germline CDR1 and CDR2: MGHDK and SYGVNS. The J segment lost 2 bases and the V segment lost 5 bases, leaving 4 bases of the junction unmatched. The CDR3 totals 14 residues. Here the CDR3 reads CASSPWTGQETQYF. The CDR3 coding sequence is TGTGCCAGCAGTCCATGGACAGGGCAAGAGACCCAGTACTTC.